This T cell receptor beta chain is from a study of radiation and T cells in renal cell carcinoma. TCRdb's copy holds only in-frame clones and misses some; the assay was immunoSEQ multiplex PCR. The repertoire holds around 64,000 clones, with just under 80% as singletons. Sample time point: baseline pretreatment blood. Treatment specified: 15 Gy SBRT to primary tumor, nephrectomy 4 weeks later. Germline loops: CDR1 LGHNA, CDR2 YNFKEQ. The CDR3 runs to 17 residues. The J segment lost 2 bases and the V segment lost 0 bases, leaving 7 bases of the junction unmatched. This sequence originates from a man aged 55 to 70 with renal cell carcinoma. The V gene is TRBV4-2, the J gene TRBJ2-3; TRBD2 matches at 8 bases. This material consisted of blood, taken from a patient whose treatment included radiotherapy and nephrectomy. The CDR3 DNA sequence: TGTGCCAGCAGCCAAGAAGGGTTAGCGGGGAACACAGATACGCAGTATTTT. It yields the protein CASSQEGLAGNTDTQYF.